Listed below are T cell receptor beta chains from one sample, sequenced in a study of beta chain features in type 1 diabetes. Only in-frame clones appear in the TCRdb table, and some are missing; sequencing was by immunoSEQ multiplex PCR. This table has around 140,000 clones, about 9.4% appearing once. The source material was naive CD4+ T cells from blood. These TCRs come from a man younger than 35 in good health. CDR3s include the opening cysteine and the closing phenylalanine or tryptophan. The D gene is left open where the match is weak. Expanded clones are given a class, and other clones once, few, many or no size at all.

clone size: .; CDR3 length: 13; V gene: TRBV25-1; D gene: .; J gene: TRBJ1-2; CDR3 protein: CASSTRVSYGYTF; CDR3 DNA: TGTGCCAGCAGTACCAGGGTGTCCTATGGCTACACCTTC
clone size: .; CDR3 length: 15; V gene: TRBV5-1; D gene: TRBD1; J gene: TRBJ2-1; CDR3 protein: CASSLGTGTYNEQFF; CDR3 DNA: TGCGCCAGCAGCTTAGGGACAGGGACTTACAATGAGCAGTTCTTC
clone size: few; CDR3 length: 13; V gene: TRBV30; D gene: .; J gene: TRBJ2-5; CDR3 protein: CAWRPGVQETQYF; CDR3 DNA: TGTGCCTGGAGGCCAGGCGTACAAGAGACCCAGTACTTC
clone size: few; CDR3 length: 15; V gene: TRBV6-6; D gene: TRBD1; J gene: TRBJ1-6; CDR3 protein: CASSSGTGQVSPLHF; CDR3 DNA: TGTGCCAGCAGTTCTGGGACAGGTCAGGTTTCACCCCTCCACTTT
clone size: few; CDR3 length: 16; V gene: TRBV5-4; D gene: TRBD1; J gene: TRBJ1-4; CDR3 protein: CASMEGAPATNEKLFF; CDR3 DNA: TGTGCCAGCATGGAGGGGGCTCCTGCAACTAATGAAAAACTGTTTTTT
clone size: few; CDR3 length: 11; V gene: TRBV5-1; D gene: .; J gene: TRBJ2-7; CDR3 protein: CASSSGNEQYF; CDR3 DNA: TGCGCCAGCAGCTCGGGGAACGAGCAGTACTTC
clone size: .; CDR3 length: 15; V gene: TRBV7-9; D gene: .; J gene: TRBJ2-6; CDR3 protein: CASSAGTAGANVLTF; CDR3 DNA: TGTGCCAGCAGCGCGGGGACAGCTGGGGCCAACGTCCTGACTTTC
clone size: few; CDR3 length: 15; V gene: TRBV5-6; D gene: TRBD1; J gene: TRBJ2-7; CDR3 protein: CASSRGTGITDEQYF; CDR3 DNA: TGTGCCAGCAGCCGTGGGACAGGGATTACGGACGAGCAGTACTTC
clone size: few; CDR3 length: 16; V gene: TRBV6-5; D gene: TRBD1; J gene: TRBJ2-7; CDR3 protein: CASSYSIVPGGYEQYF; CDR3 DNA: TGTGCCAGCAGTTACTCGATAGTCCCAGGGGGTTACGAGCAGTACTTC
clone size: .; CDR3 length: 13; V gene: TRBV7-6; D gene: TRBD1; J gene: TRBJ2-7; CDR3 protein: CASSPGGVYEQYF; CDR3 DNA: TGTGCCAGCAGCCCAGGGGGAGTATACGAGCAGTACTTC
clone size: .; CDR3 length: 14; V gene: TRBV7-3; D gene: TRBD1; J gene: TRBJ2-1; CDR3 protein: CASSSGDSGNEQFF; CDR3 DNA: TGTGCCAGCAGCTCCGGGGACAGCGGAAATGAGCAGTTCTTC
clone size: many; CDR3 length: 16; V gene: TRBV4-1; D gene: .; J gene: TRBJ2-1; CDR3 protein: CASSQVGSYSYNEQFF; CDR3 DNA: TGCGCCAGCAGCCAAGTGGGCTCCTACTCCTACAATGAGCAGTTCTTC
clone size: few; CDR3 length: 16; V gene: TRBV27; D gene: TRBD2; J gene: TRBJ2-7; CDR3 protein: CASSFGLAGGPYEQYF; CDR3 DNA: TGTGCCAGCAGTTTTGGACTAGCGGGGGGACCCTACGAGCAGTACTTC
clone size: .; CDR3 length: 15; V gene: TRBV2; D gene: TRBD2; J gene: TRBJ2-3; CDR3 protein: CASGGLADYTDTQYF; CDR3 DNA: TGTGCCAGCGGTGGACTAGCGGACTACACAGATACGCAGTATTTT